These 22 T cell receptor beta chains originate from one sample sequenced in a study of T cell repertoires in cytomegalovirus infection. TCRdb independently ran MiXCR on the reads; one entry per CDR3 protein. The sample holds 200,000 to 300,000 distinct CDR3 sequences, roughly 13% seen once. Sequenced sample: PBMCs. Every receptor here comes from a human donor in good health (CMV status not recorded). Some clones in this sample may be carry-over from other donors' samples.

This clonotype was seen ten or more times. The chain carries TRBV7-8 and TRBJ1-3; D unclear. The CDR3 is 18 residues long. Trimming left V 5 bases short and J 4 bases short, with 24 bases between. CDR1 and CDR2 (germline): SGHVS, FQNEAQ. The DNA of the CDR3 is TGTGCCAGCAGCACACGCTCCACACCCGGGAGACAAGGAAACACCATATATTTT. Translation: CASSTRSTPGRQGNTIYF.

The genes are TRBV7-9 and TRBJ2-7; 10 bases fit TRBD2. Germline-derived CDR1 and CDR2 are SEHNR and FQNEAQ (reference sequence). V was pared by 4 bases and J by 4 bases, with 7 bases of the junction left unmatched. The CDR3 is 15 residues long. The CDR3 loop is CASSSLAGVGYEQYF. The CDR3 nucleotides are TGTGCCAGCAGCTCCCTAGCGGGAGTAGGGTACGAGCAGTACTTC.

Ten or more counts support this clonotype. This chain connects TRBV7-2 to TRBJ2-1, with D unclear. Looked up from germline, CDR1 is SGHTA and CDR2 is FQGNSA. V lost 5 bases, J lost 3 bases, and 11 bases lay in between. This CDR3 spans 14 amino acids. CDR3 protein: CASSPGRLYNEQFF. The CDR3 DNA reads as TGTGCCAGCAGCCCCGGAAGACTCTACAATGAGCAGTTCTTC.

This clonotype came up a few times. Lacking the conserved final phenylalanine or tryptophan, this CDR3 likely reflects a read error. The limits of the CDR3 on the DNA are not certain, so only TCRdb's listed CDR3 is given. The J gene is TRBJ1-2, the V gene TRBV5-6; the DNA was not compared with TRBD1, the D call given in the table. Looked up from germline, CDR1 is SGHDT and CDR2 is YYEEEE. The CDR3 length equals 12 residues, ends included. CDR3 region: CASSLALGTGVI.

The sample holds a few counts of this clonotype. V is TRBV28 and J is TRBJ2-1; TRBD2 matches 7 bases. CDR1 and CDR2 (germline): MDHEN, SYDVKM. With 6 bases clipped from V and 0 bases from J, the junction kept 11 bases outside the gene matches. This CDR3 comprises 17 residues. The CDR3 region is CASRLGGSYSSYNEQFF. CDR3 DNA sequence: TGTGCCAGCAGACTGGGCGGGAGTTATAGCTCCTACAATGAGCAGTTCTTC.

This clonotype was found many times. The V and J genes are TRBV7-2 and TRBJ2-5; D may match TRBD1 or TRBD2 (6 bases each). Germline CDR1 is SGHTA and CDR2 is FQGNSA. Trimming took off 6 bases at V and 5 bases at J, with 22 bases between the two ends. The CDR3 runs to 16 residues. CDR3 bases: TGTGCCAGCAGACACTTTCCGGGGGCTGTAGGGGAGACCCAGTACTTC. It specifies CASRHFPGAVGETQYF.

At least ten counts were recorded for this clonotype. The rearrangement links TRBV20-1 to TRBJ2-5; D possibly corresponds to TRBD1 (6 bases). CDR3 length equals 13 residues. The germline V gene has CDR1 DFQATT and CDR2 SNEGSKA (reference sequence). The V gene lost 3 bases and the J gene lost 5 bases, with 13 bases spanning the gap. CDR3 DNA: TGCAGTGCTAGCTCCAGGGGTTGGGAGACCCAGTACTTC. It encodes CSASSRGWETQYF.

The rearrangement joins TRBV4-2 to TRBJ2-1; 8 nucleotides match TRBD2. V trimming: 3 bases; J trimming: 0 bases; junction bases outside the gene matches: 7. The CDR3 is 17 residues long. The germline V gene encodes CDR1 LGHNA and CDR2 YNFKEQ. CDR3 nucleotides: TGTGCCAGCAGCCAGAAAACTAGCGGTGACTCCTACAATGAGCAGTTCTTC. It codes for CASSQKTSGDSYNEQFF.

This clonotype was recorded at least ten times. As DNA, the CDR3 is TGTGCCAGCAGCTTAGGCGGGACTATCTACGAGCAGTACTTC. As protein: CASSLGGTIYEQYF. The gene calls are TRBV7-2 and TRBJ2-7; 7 nucleotides line up with TRBD2. The CDR3 contains 14 residues. J lost 3 bases, V lost 1 base, and 3 bases had no gene match. The germline CDR1 and CDR2 sequences are SGHTA and FQGNSA.

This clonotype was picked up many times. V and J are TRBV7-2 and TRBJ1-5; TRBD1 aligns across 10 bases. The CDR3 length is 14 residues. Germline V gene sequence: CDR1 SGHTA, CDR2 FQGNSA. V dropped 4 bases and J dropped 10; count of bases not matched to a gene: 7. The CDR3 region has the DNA TGTGCCAGCAGCTCGACAGGGGGCCTCCGTCCCCAGCATTTT. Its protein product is CASSSTGGLRPQHF.

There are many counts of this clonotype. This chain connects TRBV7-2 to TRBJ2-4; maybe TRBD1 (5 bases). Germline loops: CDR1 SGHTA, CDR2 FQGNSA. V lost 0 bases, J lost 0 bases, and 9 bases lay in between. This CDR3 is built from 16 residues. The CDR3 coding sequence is TGTGCCAGCAGCTTAGCAGGGGTGGGAGCCAAAAACATTCAGTACTTC. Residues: CASSLAGVGAKNIQYF. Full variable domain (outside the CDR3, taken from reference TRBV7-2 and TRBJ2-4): GAGVSQSPSNKVTEKGKDVELRCDPISGHTALYWYRQSLGQGLEFLIYFQGNSAPDKSGLPSDRFSAERTGGSVSTLTIQRTQQEDSAVYLCASSLAGVGAKNIQYFGAGTRLSVL.

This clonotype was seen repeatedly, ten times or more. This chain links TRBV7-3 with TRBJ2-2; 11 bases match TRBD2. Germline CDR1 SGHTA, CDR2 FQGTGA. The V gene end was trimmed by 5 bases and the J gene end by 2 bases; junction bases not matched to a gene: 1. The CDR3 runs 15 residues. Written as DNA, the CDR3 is TGTGCCAGCAGCAGACTAGCGGGAAACACCGGGGAGCTGTTTTTT. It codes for CASSRLAGNTGELFF.

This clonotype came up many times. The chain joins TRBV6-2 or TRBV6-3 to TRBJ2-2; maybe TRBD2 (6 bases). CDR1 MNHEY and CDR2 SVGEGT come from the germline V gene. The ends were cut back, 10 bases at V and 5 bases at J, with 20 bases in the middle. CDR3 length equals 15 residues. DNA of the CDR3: TGTGCCACCTTCCGACTAGGGAGCCAAACCGGGGAGCTGTTTTTT. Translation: CATFRLGSQTGELFF.

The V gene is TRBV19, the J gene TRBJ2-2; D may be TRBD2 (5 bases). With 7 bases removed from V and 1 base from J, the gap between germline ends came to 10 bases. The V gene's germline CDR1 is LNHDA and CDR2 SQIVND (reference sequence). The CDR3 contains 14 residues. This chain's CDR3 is CASNLGLNTGELFF. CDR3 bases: TGTGCCAGTAACCTCGGACTGAACACCGGGGAGCTGTTTTTT.

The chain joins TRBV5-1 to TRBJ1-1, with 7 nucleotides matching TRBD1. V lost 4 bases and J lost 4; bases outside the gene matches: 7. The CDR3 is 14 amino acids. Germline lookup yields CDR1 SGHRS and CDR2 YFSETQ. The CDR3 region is CASSPQGVSTEAFF. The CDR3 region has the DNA TGCGCCAGCAGCCCCCAGGGGGTGAGCACTGAAGCTTTCTTT.

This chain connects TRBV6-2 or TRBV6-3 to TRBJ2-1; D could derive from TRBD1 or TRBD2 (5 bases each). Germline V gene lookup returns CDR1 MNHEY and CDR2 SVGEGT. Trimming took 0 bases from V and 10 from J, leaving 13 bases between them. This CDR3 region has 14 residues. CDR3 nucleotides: TGTGCCAGCAGTTACTCGGGACCCCTAGGGGAGCAGTTCTTC. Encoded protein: CASSYSGPLGEQFF.

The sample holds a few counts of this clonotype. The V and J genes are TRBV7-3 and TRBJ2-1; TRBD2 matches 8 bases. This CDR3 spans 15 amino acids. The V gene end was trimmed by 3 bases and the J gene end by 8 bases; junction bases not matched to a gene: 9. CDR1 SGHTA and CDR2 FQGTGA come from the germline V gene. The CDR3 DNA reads TGTGCCAGCAGCTTTCAGTCCGGGAGGGACTATGAGCAGTTCTTC. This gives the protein CASSFQSGRDYEQFF.

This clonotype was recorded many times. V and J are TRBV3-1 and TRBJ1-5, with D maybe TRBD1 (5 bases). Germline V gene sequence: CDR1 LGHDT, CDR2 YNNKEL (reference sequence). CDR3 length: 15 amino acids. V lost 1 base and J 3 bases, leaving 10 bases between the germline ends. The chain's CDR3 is CASSQGDVSNQPQHF. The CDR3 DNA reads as TGTGCCAGCAGCCAAGGGGACGTTTCCAATCAGCCCCAGCATTTT.

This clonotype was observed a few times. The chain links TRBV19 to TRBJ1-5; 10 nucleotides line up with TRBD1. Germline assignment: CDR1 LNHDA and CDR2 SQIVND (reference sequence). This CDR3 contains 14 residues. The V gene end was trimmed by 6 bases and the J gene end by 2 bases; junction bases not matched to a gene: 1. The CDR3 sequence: CASRGTGGNQPQHF. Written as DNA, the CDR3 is TGTGCCAGTAGGGGGACAGGGGGCAATCAGCCCCAGCATTTT.

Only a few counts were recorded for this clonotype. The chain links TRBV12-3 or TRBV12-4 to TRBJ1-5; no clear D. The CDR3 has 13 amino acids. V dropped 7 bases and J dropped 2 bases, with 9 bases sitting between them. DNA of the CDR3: TGTGCCAGCAAATTGGGCGGCAATCAGCCCCAGCATTTT. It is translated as CASKLGGNQPQHF.

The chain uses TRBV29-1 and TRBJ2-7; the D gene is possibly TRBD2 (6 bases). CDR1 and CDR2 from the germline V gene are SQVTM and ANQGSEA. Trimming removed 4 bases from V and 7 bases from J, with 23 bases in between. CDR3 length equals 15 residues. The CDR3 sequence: CSVALPGVWMGEQYF. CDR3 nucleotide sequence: TGCAGCGTTGCCCTGCCGGGAGTCTGGATGGGTGAGCAGTACTTC.

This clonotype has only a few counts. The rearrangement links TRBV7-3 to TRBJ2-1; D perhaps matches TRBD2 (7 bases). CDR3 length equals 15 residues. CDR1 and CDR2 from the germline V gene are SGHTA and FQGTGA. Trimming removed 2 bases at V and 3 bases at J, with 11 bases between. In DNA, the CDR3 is TGTGCCAGCAGCTTAGGGGGGGCGGTCTACAATGAGCAGTTCTTC. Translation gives CASSLGGAVYNEQFF.